A selection of T cell receptor beta chains follows, all from one sample in a study of T cell repertoires in ileal Crohn's disease. The data were produced by immunoSEQ multiplex PCR, yet TCRdb's version contains in-frame clones alone and is incomplete. The data hold roughly 4,400 clones, with about 80% observed a single time. The specimen was ileal tissue. All receptors come from an adult with Crohn's disease. Both conserved end residues are part of each CDR3. D genes are given only for firm matches. Only some rows state a clone size, as once, few, many or a class for expanded clones.

clone size,V gene,J gene,D gene,CDR3 DNA,CDR3 protein
once,TRBV19,TRBJ1-1,.,TGTGCCAGTCAAAAAGGGGGTGGTTGGAACACTGAAGCTTTCTTT,CASQKGGGWNTEAFF
.,TRBV2,TRBJ1-4,TRBD1,TGTGCCGGAACCCGGACAGGAACTAATGAAAAACTGTTTTTT,CAGTRTGTNEKLFF
once,TRBV19,TRBJ1-4,.,TGTGCCAGTAGTATAGATAGACGGCACAATGAAAAACTGTTTTTT,CASSIDRRHNEKLFF
.,TRBV18,TRBJ2-7,.,TGTGCCAGCTCACCACCGGCGGGGGCTCTCTACGAGCAGTACTTC,CASSPPAGALYEQYF
.,TRBV10-3,TRBJ1-4,.,TGTGCCATCAGTGAAAAGGACACCTTTAATGAAAAACTGTTTTTT,CAISEKDTFNEKLFF
.,TRBV7-2,TRBJ2-3,.,TGTGCCAGCAGCTTCACAGATACGCAGTATTTT,CASSFTDTQYF
.,TRBV27,TRBJ1-1,.,TGTGCCAGCAGCCGGGACCTGGGGACGGGCACTGAAGCTTTCTTT,CASSRDLGTGTEAFF
.,TRBV7-2,TRBJ2-1,.,TGTGCCAGCAGCTTAATGAATGGGGAGCAGTTCTTC,CASSLMNGEQFF
.,TRBV7-2,TRBJ1-5,.,TGTGCCAGCAGCCCGGGGGGAGGGGGAGGAAGCAATCAGCCCCAGCATTTT,CASSPGGGGGSNQPQHF
.,TRBV20-1,TRBJ1-2,.,TGCAGTGGGGGCAGCTATGGCTACACCTTC,CSGGSYGYTF
.,TRBV9,TRBJ2-5,.,TGTGCCAGCAGCGTAGCCGTAGGCCTAGGGGAGACCCAGTACTTC,CASSVAVGLGETQYF
few,TRBV29-1,TRBJ1-3,TRBD1,TGCAGCGTTGGGACAGGGAGCTCTGGAAACACCATATATTTT,CSVGTGSSGNTIYF
few,TRBV6-1,TRBJ2-5,.,TGTGCCAGCACCTTAGAAGAGACCCAGTACTTC,CASTLEETQYF
large,TRBV29-1,TRBJ1-1,TRBD1,TGCAGCGTACCCGGGACAGGGGGCACTGAAGCTTTCTTT,CSVPGTGGTEAFF
.,TRBV11-3,TRBJ2-7,.,TGTGCCAGCAGCTTAGTCCCGGGACTCGCCTACGAGCAGTACTTC,CASSLVPGLAYEQYF
.,TRBV7-9,TRBJ2-3,TRBD2,TGTGCCAGCAGCCTGAATGGGAGGGGAAAAAGCACAGATACGCAGTATTTT,CASSLNGRGKSTDTQYF
.,TRBV10-3,TRBJ1-4,.,TGTGCCATCAGTGACTCGCAGGGCACTAATGAAAAACTGTTTTTT,CAISDSQGTNEKLFF
.,TRBV4-2,TRBJ1-1,.,TGTGCCAGCAGCCAAACGACACCGAACACTGAAGCTTTCTTT,CASSQTTPNTEAFF
.,TRBV5-6,TRBJ1-1,.,TGTGCCAGCAGCTCGTGGGGCAGGGAATCGAACACTGAAGCTTTCTTT,CASSSWGRESNTEAFF
.,TRBV10-1,TRBJ1-2,TRBD1,TGCGCCAGCAGGTGGGGACAGGGAGGGAGCTACACCTTC,CASRWGQGGSYTF
few,TRBV7-9,TRBJ1-4,.,TGTGCCAGCAGCTCACAGGCAACTAATGAAAAACTGTTTTTT,CASSSQATNEKLFF
.,TRBV11-2,TRBJ2-5,.,TGTGCCAGCAGTAGAGTGGATCGAGAGACCCAGTACTTC,CASSRVDRETQYF
once,TRBV9,TRBJ2-1,.,TGTGCCAGCAGCCCCCTTAGTGGTAACTCCTACAATGAGCAGTTCTTC,CASSPLSGNSYNEQFF
.,TRBV27,TRBJ2-7,.,TGTGCCAGCAGTCCTTCGGGGTCCGAGCAGTACTTC,CASSPSGSEQYF